This T cell receptor beta chain was found in a study of blood T cell repertoires in COVID-19. Across the whole study: Some COVID-19 samples were acute and others convalescent; all came from the United States, Italy and Spain. The cDNA or gDNA used as material had been derived from T cells, B-cell-depleted T cells, or PBMCs.

The germline V gene has CDR1 LGHDT and CDR2 YNNKEL (reference sequence). The germline V and J ends were trimmed by 3 bases and 5 bases, with 7 bases remaining between them. This CDR3 comprises 13 residues. Seattle patients were enrolled during active infection and followed longitudinally. Authors' data handling: Nucleated cell counts were estimated from reference gene primer amplification. Assay: immunoSEQ multiplex PCR; the TCRdb copy retains only in-frame clones and omits some. The DNA gave D and trimming, while V, J and clone size come from that table. The table includes about 530,000 clones, about 88% detected once.

The source is a woman aged 45-65 years with COVID-19, enrolled during active disease. Source material: peripheral blood. The chain combines TRBV3-1 (or the pseudogene TRBV3-2) with TRBJ1-4; D is unresolved. The CDR3 DNA is TGTGCCAGCAGCCACGAGCCGAATGAAAAACTGTTTTTT. Translating it yields CASSHEPNEKLFF.